These T cell receptor beta chains were read from a single sample in a study of neurological immune-mediated disorders. TCRdb re-derived calls from the 5' RACE reads in MiXCR, one entry per CDR3 protein. The sample has approximately 100,000 distinct CDR3 sequences, 11% seen once. The sequenced sample was PBMCs. The receptors were gathered from a female donor with HTLV-1-associated myelopathy (HAM/TSP). Both conserved end residues are part of each CDR3. The D gene is left open where the match is weak. Part of the rows lack a size; the others show once, few, many or a class for expanded clones.

abundance	j_gene	d_gene	v_gene	CDR3nt	CDR3aa
NA	TRBJ2-7	TRBD2	TRBV12-3/TRBV12-4	TGTGCCAGCCGAAGCGGGGGTAGGTACGAGCAGTACTTC	CASRSGGRYEQYF
many	TRBJ1-3	NA	TRBV7-9	TGTGCCAGCAGCTCCAGGGGTTACGGAAACACCATATATTTT	CASSSRGYGNTIYF
many	TRBJ1-4	NA	TRBV20-1	TGCAGTGCTGGCAGGACCGCAGGTGAAAAACTGTTTTTT	CSAGRTAGEKLFF
many	TRBJ2-2	NA	TRBV5-1	TGCGCCAGCAGCTCGATCACAGGGAACACCGGGGAGCTGTTTTTT	CASSSITGNTGELFF
NA	TRBJ2-1	TRBD1	TRBV5-1	TGCGCCAGCAGCCCAGGGACAGGGGTCGGCAATGAGCAGTTCTTC	CASSPGTGVGNEQFF
many	TRBJ2-1	NA	TRBV3-1	TGTGCCAGCAGCCAAGATGAGGCAGGCGAGCAGTTCTTC	CASSQDEAGEQFF
NA	TRBJ2-2	TRBD2	TRBV20-1	TGCAGTGCGCGTGGACTAGCGGGGGGTAACACCGGGGAGCTGTTTTTT	CSARGLAGGNTGELFF
many	TRBJ2-3	NA	TRBV2	TGTGCCACAGACTCAGGGTCGCAGTATTTT	CATDSGSQYF
NA	TRBJ1-1	NA	TRBV5-6	TGTGCCAGCAGCTTGGCCATTCGACATCTGGGGGATGACACTGAAGCTTTCTTC	CASSLAIRHLGDDTEAFF
many	TRBJ2-5	TRBD2	TRBV20-1	TGCAGTGCACCGGGACTAGCGGGTGCACAAGAGACCCAGTACTTC	CSAPGLAGAQETQYF
many	TRBJ1-1	NA	TRBV5-1	TGCGCCAGCAGAATACGGGACAAGGGTGAAGCTTTCTTT	CASRIRDKGEAFF
NA	TRBJ2-7	NA	TRBV6-5	TGTGCCAACAGTCGCCTCAGTACGAGCTCCTACGAGCAATACTTC	CANSRLSTSSYEQYF
many	TRBJ2-2	NA	TRBV4-2	TGTGCCAGCAGCCAAGATGACAGGGAGGGCACCGGGGAGCTGTTTTTT	CASSQDDREGTGELFF
many	TRBJ2-1	TRBD1	TRBV28	TGTGCCAGCAGCCGGAGGGGGACAGGGAATGAGCAGTTCTTC	CASSRRGTGNEQFF
many	TRBJ2-7	NA	TRBV7-2	TGTGCCAGCAGCTTAGATGGCCGTACCTACGAGCAGTACTTC	CASSLDGRTYEQYF
many	TRBJ1-1	NA	TRBV12-3/TRBV12-4	TGTGCCAGCAGTTGGGGGAAGAGAGGTTCGACTGAAGCTTTCTTT	CASSWGKRGSTEAFF
many	TRBJ2-1	TRBD2	TRBV5-1	TGCGCCAGCAGCATAAAAAGAAGACTAGCCTATGAGCAGTTCTTC	CASSIKRRLAYEQFF
many	TRBJ2-7	NA	TRBV10-3	TGTGCCATCAGTGGACGGGGAGACTCCTACGAGCAGTACTTC	CAISGRGDSYEQYF
many	TRBJ2-1	TRBD2	TRBV30	TGTGCCTGGACTCGTGGTAGCGGGAGCCACAATGAGCAGTTCTTC	CAWTRGSGSHNEQFF
many	TRBJ1-4	TRBD1	TRBV11-3	TGTGCCAGCAGCTTAAGACAGGGCGAAAAACTGTTTTTT	CASSLRQGEKLFF
many	TRBJ1-5	NA	TRBV28	TGTGCCAGTGGCGGAGGCAAGAGCAATCAGCCCCAGCATTTT	CASGGGKSNQPQHF
many	TRBJ2-1	TRBD1	TRBV5-1	TGCGCCAGCAGCTTGGAGGGGACAGGATACAATGAGCAGTTCTTC	CASSLEGTGYNEQFF
many	TRBJ2-3	TRBD2	TRBV20-1	TGCAGTGCTAACGGGGGGGGCTATACGCAGTATTTT	CSANGGGYTQYF
many	TRBJ1-5	NA	TRBV27	TGTGCCAGCAGTTTATACACCCACAGGGCTCAGCCCCAGCATTTT	CASSLYTHRAQPQHF
few	TRBJ2-1	NA	TRBV6-1	TGTGCCAGCAGTGAGGTGGTACAGGGGAGGAATGAGCAGTTCTTC	CASSEVVQGRNEQFF
many	TRBJ2-7	TRBD1	TRBV6-6	TGTGCCAGCAGCCGACAGGGGGCCTCCTACGAGCAGTACTTC	CASSRQGASYEQYF
many	TRBJ1-2	NA	TRBV24-1	TGTGCCACCAGTGCACACAGGGCCAACTATGGCTACACCTTC	CATSAHRANYGYTF
once	TRBJ1-1	NA	TRBV5-6	TGTGCCAGCAGCTTGGGACAGGCCTTGAACACTGAAGCTTTCTTT	CASSLGQALNTEAFF
many	TRBJ2-3	TRBD2	TRBV20-1	TGCAGTGCTCCTTTCCCCCCACTAGCGGGGGGGGATACGCAGTATTTT	CSAPFPPLAGGDTQYF
many	TRBJ1-5	NA	TRBV11-2	TGTGCCAGCAGCTTAGATGCAGGCGGGCAGCCCCAGCATTTT	CASSLDAGGQPQHF
few	TRBJ1-2	NA	TRBV10-2	TGCGCCAGCAAGAGGCAGGTGCAACTAACTAACTATGGCTACACCTTC	CASKRQVQLTNYGYTF
NA	TRBJ1-1	TRBD1	TRBV5-1	TGCGCCAGCAGCCCATTGACAGGGGCGTGTACTGAAGCTTTCTTT	CASSPLTGACTEAFF
many	TRBJ2-7	TRBD1	TRBV6-5	TGTGCCAGCAGTTACACTCCCGGGACAGGGGTCGAGCAGTACTTC	CASSYTPGTGVEQYF
NA	TRBJ2-7	NA	TRBV5-1	TGCGCCAGCAGCCGCGAGGGGCAGGCCTACGAGCAGTACTTC	CASSREGQAYEQYF
many	TRBJ2-2	NA	TRBV6-5	TGTGCCAGCAGTTACTCGGTCTACACCGGGGAGCTGTTTTTT	CASSYSVYTGELFF
many	TRBJ2-1	NA	TRBV28	TGTGCCAGCAGTTCTCCGGCAGGCAGAGAATACAATGAGCAGTTCTTC	CASSSPAGREYNEQFF
medium-sized	TRBJ1-3	NA	TRBV5-1	TGCGCCAGCAGCTTGGGACAGGCGAGTCAGCAGAGAGATTTT	CASSLGQASQQRDF
many	TRBJ2-7	NA	TRBV4-1	TGCGCCAGCAGCCAAGATCCGACATTCAGCTCCTACGAGCAGTACTTC	CASSQDPTFSSYEQYF
many	TRBJ2-7	NA	TRBV7-2	TGTGCCAGCAGCTTAAGGGTGGGTTCGGGGGCCCCCTACGAGCAGTACTTC	CASSLRVGSGAPYEQYF
NA	TRBJ2-1	TRBD2	TRBV28	TGTGCCAGAAGTACACTCTCTAGCGGGGGGGACAATGAGCAGTTCTTC	CARSTLSSGGDNEQFF
many	TRBJ1-5	NA	TRBV29-1	TGCAGCGTTAGAACAGGGTTGGATAGCAATCAGCCCCAGCATTTT	CSVRTGLDSNQPQHF
NA	TRBJ2-3	NA	TRBV6-2/TRBV6-3	TGTGCCAGCAGTTACGCGGTTGCAGATACGCAGTATTTT	CASSYAVADTQYF
NA	TRBJ1-2	NA	TRBV25-1	TGTGCCAGCAGTCCTACCGAACTGCCCAATAACGGCTACACCTTC	CASSPTELPNNGYTF
many	TRBJ2-7	NA	TRBV7-8	TGTGCCAGCAGCTTAGAGTCAGGGAACTACGAGCAGTACTTC	CASSLESGNYEQYF
many	TRBJ1-5	NA	TRBV21-1	TGTGCCAGCAGCCTAGGGGACAGGGACCAGAGCAATCAGCCCCAGCATTTT	CASSLGDRDQSNQPQHF
many	TRBJ2-1	TRBD1	TRBV5-6	TGTGCCAGCAGCTCCGGGACAGCTAATGAGCAGTTCTTC	CASSSGTANEQFF
many	TRBJ2-7	NA	TRBV27	TGTGCCAGCAGTTTAGGGCTGGGCATCCAAGCTTCCTACGAGCAGTACTTC	CASSLGLGIQASYEQYF
many	TRBJ1-6	TRBD1	TRBV9	TGTGCCAGCAGCGCACAGGGGGAGGGTTCACCCCTCCACTTT	CASSAQGEGSPLHF
many	TRBJ2-2	NA	TRBV20-1	TGCAGTGCTAGAGCCGGGACGGCGAACACCGGGGAGCTGTTTTTT	CSARAGTANTGELFF
many	TRBJ2-7	NA	TRBV6-5	TGTGCCAGCAGTGGGGACGTCACCTACGAGCAGTACTTC	CASSGDVTYEQYF
many	TRBJ2-7	TRBD1	TRBV5-1	TGCGCCAGCACGATGGGACAGGGGGTTTCCCTCTACGAGCAGTACTTC	CASTMGQGVSLYEQYF
NA	TRBJ2-4	NA	TRBV13	TGTGCCAGCAGCTTGCCGGGACTTCTCCAAAACATTCAGTACTTC	CASSLPGLLQNIQYF
few	TRBJ1-2	TRBD1	TRBV18	TGTGCCAGCTCAACACACAGGGGAGGAGGCTACACCTTC	CASSTHRGGGYTF